This T cell receptor beta chain originates from a study of T cell repertoires in cytomegalovirus infection (dated by TCRdb to between 2018 and 2021). Background for the entire study: Peptide stimulations targeted recently identified HLA-C-restricted CMV epitopes, whose presentation resists viral immunomodulation, together with well-studied HLA-B-restricted epitopes. The HLA type of each donor mattered for the analysis, because public TCR beta signatures pointed to carriage of CMV infection along with the matching HLA type. Points the paper makes about the study in general: The ex vivo response was dominated by HLA-C-restricted CMV-specific TCR beta clonotypes, and the single most frequent clonotype in two of eight donors was supplied by these HLA-C-restricted clonotypes. In both this cohort and an independent cohort of some 350 donors, the cumulative frequency of public TCR beta family members distinguished carriers of CMV infection plus the relevant HLA type.

Sequenced on an Illumina HiSeq 1500. TCRdb redid the processing of the public reads, applying fastp at Q25 and MiXCR, and retained in-frame beta chains. Rows are combined by CDR3 protein, so each entry shows the most common genes and DNA. A total of some 920,000 distinct CDR3 sequences appear in this sample, roughly 31% of them only once. Of the sample, roughly 13% falls within the top ten clones. The germline V gene (reference sequence) yields DFQATT for CDR1 and SNEGSKA for CDR2. V was cut back by 6 bases and J by 4 bases, leaving a gap of 24 bases between them. The CDR3 contains 16 residues, cysteine and phenylalanine counted. The entry retains the CDR3 DNA only, 48 bases that are in frame from base 1. Taken with the paper, the label for treatment or condition translates to: in vitro stimulation with specific CMV peptide epitopes to enrich CMV-specific T cells. This clonotype has just a few counts. Which antigen it targets is not known. Per-base quality was not reported, and no clone a single base away is much larger than it.

The sample in question was cultured CD8+ T cells from PBMCs, obtained from culture after CMV antigen stimulation. Recombination linked TRBV20-1 to TRBJ1-2; possibly the D gene is TRBD1, per 5 matching bases. This receptor was obtained from a human donor in good health (CMV status not recorded). Some clones in this sample may be carry-over from other donors' samples. The CDR3 protein is CSAILPGRALSYGYTF. At the DNA level, the sequence is TGCAGTGCCATTTTACCGGGCAGGGCCCTTAGCTATGGCTACACCTTC.